This is a list of T cell receptor beta chains from one sample in a study of OX40 agonist ivuxolimab in advanced cancers. Produced via immunoSEQ multiplex PCR; TCRdb's table is partial and in-frame only. The sample records about 46,000 clones, around 87% being singletons. This material consisted of CD4+ or CD8+ T cells sorted from blood, taken in a trial of the OX40 agonist ivuxolimab. All receptors come from an adult with an advanced solid tumor such as melanoma, head and neck, liver or kidney cancer. The CDR3 runs from the conserved cysteine through the conserved F or W. The order of the fields is CDR3 length, V gene, clone size, D gene, J gene, CDR3 protein, CDR3 DNA. A D gene is named only where the DNA matches it firmly. A clone size is listed for some rows: how often the clone was seen (once, few, many), or a class if it is expanded.

>16|TRBV13|.|TRBD2|TRBJ2-1
CASSLSSRGGLNEQFF
TGTGCCAGCAGCCTCAGCTCGCGGGGGGGCCTCAATGAGCAGTTCTTC
>15|TRBV7-2|.|.|TRBJ2-7
CASSSEHRRSYEQYF
TGTGCCAGCAGCTCCGAGCACAGGAGATCCTACGAGCAGTACTTC
>16|TRBV7-6|.|.|TRBJ2-3
CASSFFEGGGTDTQYF
TGTGCCAGCAGCTTTTTCGAGGGGGGGGGCACAGATACGCAGTATTTT
>12|TRBV9|.|.|TRBJ1-1
CASSADNTEAFF
TGTGCCAGCAGCGCGGACAACACTGAAGCTTTCTTT
>13|TRBV13|few|.|TRBJ1-1
CASSLRGFTEAFF
TGTGCCAGCAGCTTACGGGGTTTCACTGAAGCTTTCTTT
>13|TRBV5-1|.|.|TRBJ2-3
CASSLKSGDTQYF
TGCGCCAGCAGCTTGAAGTCAGGAGATACGCAGTATTTT
>17|TRBV27|.|TRBD1|TRBJ2-4
CASTSSGTELAKNIQYF
TGTGCCAGCACATCTTCCGGGACAGAGCTAGCCAAAAACATTCAGTACTTC
>16|TRBV4-1|.|TRBD1|TRBJ2-2
CASSQRGQVNTGELFF
TGCGCCAGCAGCCAAAGGGGACAGGTTAACACCGGGGAGCTGTTTTTT
>14|TRBV6-5|.|TRBD1|TRBJ2-7
CASSYSQGAYEQYF
TGTGCCAGCAGTTACTCACAGGGGGCCTACGAGCAGTACTTC
>15|TRBV2|.|.|TRBJ2-5
CARMTPREVQETQYF
TGTGCCAGGATGACCCCCCGAGAGGTGCAAGAGACCCAGTACTTC
>14|TRBV7-3|once|.|TRBJ1-3
CASSLDGGGNTIYF
TGTGCCAGCAGCTTAGACGGCGGCGGAAACACCATATATTTT
>15|TRBV2|few|.|TRBJ2-1
CASRSGESSYNEQFF
TGTGCCAGCAGAAGTGGGGAGAGCTCCTACAATGAGCAGTTCTTC
>13|TRBV29-1|.|.|TRBJ2-1
CSVEDSSYNEQFF
TGCAGCGTTGAGGACAGCTCCTACAATGAGCAGTTCTTC
>16|TRBV4-3|once|.|TRBJ1-1
CASSQDSRAVNTEAFF
TGCGCCAGCAGCCAAGATAGTCGGGCAGTAAACACTGAAGCTTTCTTT
>14|TRBV6-6|.|.|TRBJ1-2
CASSKGVGFYGYTF
TGTGCCAGCAGTAAAGGGGTGGGGTTCTATGGCTACACCTTC